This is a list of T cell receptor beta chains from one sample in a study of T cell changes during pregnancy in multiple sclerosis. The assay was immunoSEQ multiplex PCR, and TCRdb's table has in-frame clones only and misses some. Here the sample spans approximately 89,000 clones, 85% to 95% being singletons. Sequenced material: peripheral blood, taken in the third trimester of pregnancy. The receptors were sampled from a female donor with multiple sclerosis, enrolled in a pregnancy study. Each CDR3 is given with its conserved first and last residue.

CDR3: CASRTGGAEPFSEAFF
J: TRBJ1-1
V: TRBV7-9

CDR3: CASSVLSGGRTDTQYF
J: TRBJ2-3
V: TRBV9

CDR3: CASSRDSLENTEAFF
J: TRBJ1-1
V: TRBV4-2

CDR3: CAGLFEGGGTDTQYF
J: TRBJ2-3
V: TRBV10-3

CDR3: CASSRGGSYGYTF
J: TRBJ1-2
V: TRBV19

CDR3: CASSESGNSYEQYF
J: TRBJ2-7
V: TRBV9

CDR3: CASSESAGGTDTQYF
J: TRBJ2-3
V: TRBV6-4

CDR3: CASSSVYGEAFF
J: TRBJ1-1
V: TRBV7-9

CDR3: CATRTGGLNTEAFF
J: TRBJ1-1
V: TRBV10-3

CDR3: CASSSLTVNEQFF
J: TRBJ2-1
V: TRBV5-6

CDR3: CASLGLADLTGELFF
J: TRBJ2-2
V: TRBV13

CDR3: CASSPEWTGAYEQYF
J: TRBJ2-7
V: TRBV5-1

CDR3: CASRQAGAISEAFF
J: TRBJ1-1
V: TRBV25-1

CDR3: CASSGGTGENEKLFF
J: TRBJ1-4
V: TRBV5-1

CDR3: CASQHRGAGELFF
J: TRBJ2-2
V: TRBV5-1

CDR3: CASSAWAAQYEQYF
J: TRBJ2-7
V: TRBV7-6

CDR3: CASSSPLPPGGGGYTF
J: TRBJ1-2
V: TRBV28

CDR3: CASRRVGTGELFF
J: TRBJ2-2
V: TRBV2

CDR3: CARTGTGVYGYTF
J: TRBJ1-2
V: TRBV2

CDR3: CASSQEGTINSPLHF
J: TRBJ1-6
V: TRBV4-1

CDR3: CASSLWAGEDTQYF
J: TRBJ2-3
V: TRBV5-4

CDR3: CASSLSLAGGRTDTQYF
J: TRBJ2-3
V: TRBV11-3

CDR3: CTGGSNNEQFF
J: TRBJ2-1
V: TRBV20-1

CDR3: CAIRPGQGGAKNIQYF
J: TRBJ2-4
V: TRBV10-3

CDR3: CASRGTDLTEAFF
J: TRBJ1-1
V: TRBV10-2

CDR3: CASSLQGGGANYGYTF
J: TRBJ1-2
V: TRBV5-5

CDR3: CASSLAGQASSGANVLTF
J: TRBJ2-6
V: TRBV7-3

CDR3: CASGFDQDRRNSPLHF
J: TRBJ1-6
V: TRBV12-5

CDR3: CASGFGTGGEKLFF
J: TRBJ1-4
V: TRBV12-5

CDR3: CASSQKTSGGPVLDTQYF
J: TRBJ2-3
V: TRBV4-2

CDR3: CAWSPQGGTEAFF
J: TRBJ1-1
V: TRBV30

CDR3: CASSFGGQTGELFF
J: TRBJ2-2
V: TRBV27

CDR3: CASSQEGEFRLADYNEQFF
J: TRBJ2-1
V: TRBV4-1

CDR3: CASSPGQGNTGELFF
J: TRBJ2-2
V: TRBV9

CDR3: CASSLTRANYGYTF
J: TRBJ1-2
V: TRBV7-3

CDR3: CASSLTLGQGIGGYTF
J: TRBJ1-2
V: TRBV27

CDR3: CASSFTEGRTGELFF
J: TRBJ2-2
V: TRBV5-1

CDR3: CASVAGTGGYNEQFF
J: TRBJ2-1
V: TRBV19

CDR3: CASSSYGTDPDTQYF
J: TRBJ2-3
V: TRBV11-3

CDR3: CASSLFGAVNEKLFF
J: TRBJ1-4
V: TRBV11-2

CDR3: CASRGGTGNTEAFF
J: TRBJ1-1
V: TRBV6-5